The 27 T cell receptor beta chains listed next were all sequenced from one sample in a study of monozygotic twins with inflammatory bowel disease. TCRdb reprocessed the 5' RACE reads, with one entry per CDR3 protein and no DNA. Here the sample table reports 400,000 to 500,000 distinct CDR3 sequences. Sequenced material: blood. The origin of the receptors is a human donor with ulcerative colitis or Crohn's disease, or a healthy co-twin of an affected twin (not recorded which).

CDR3 amino acids: CASSPSQGVDSPLHF. This chain uses TRBV18 with TRBJ1-6; TCRdb designates TRBD1, a call that cannot be tested without DNA. Germline V gene lookup returns CDR1 KGHSH and CDR2 LQKENI. The CDR3 consists of 15 residues. Supplemented by reference TRBV18 and TRBJ1-6, the full variable domain reads NAGVMQNPRHLVRRRGQEARLRCSPMKGHSHVYWYRQLPEEGLKFMVYLQKENIIDESGMPKERFSAEFPKEGPSILRIQQVVRGDSAAYFCASSPSQGVDSPLHFGNGTRLTVT.

V gene TRBV20-1 combines with J gene TRBJ2-4; TCRdb gives TRBD2 as the D gene, but with no DNA this cannot be confirmed. The length of the CDR3 is 14 residues. The germline V gene encodes CDR1 DFQATT and CDR2 SNEGSKA (reference sequence). The CDR3 loop is CSASGPIAKNIQYF.

The chain employs TRBV11-3 and TRBJ2-4; the D call of TRBD2 rests on TCRdb alone, since no DNA is present to check it. The germline V gene encodes CDR1 SGHNT and CDR2 YENEEA. The CDR3 sequence is 17 residues long. The CDR3 is CASSLDPGGEAKNIQYF.

This sequence joins TRBV5-1 and TRBJ2-2; TCRdb indicates TRBD1, and absent DNA this call remains unverified. This CDR3 region has 16 residues. Germline assignment: CDR1 SGHRS and CDR2 YFSETQ. The chain's CDR3 is CASQGHQFANTGELFF. The full variable domain, completed using reference TRBV5-1 and TRBJ2-2, is KAGVTQTPRYLIKTRGQQVTLSCSPISGHRSVSWYQQTPGQGLQFLFEYFSETQRNKGNFPGRFSGRQFSNSRSEMNVSTLELGDSALYLCASQGHQFANTGELFFGEGSRLTVL.

J is TRBJ1-2 and V is TRBV4-1; TCRdb reports TRBD1, a call that lacks DNA to check it against. The CDR3 length is 19 residues. Germline CDR1 and CDR2: MGHRA and YSYEKL. The CDR3: CASSPKVKGASGTFYGYTF.

This rearrangement joins TRBV5-1 to TRBJ2-3; TCRdb outputs TRBD1, but without DNA this stays unchecked. CDR1 and CDR2 (germline): SGHRS, YFSETQ. This CDR3 comprises 15 residues. CDR3 region: CASSSRDRGSDTQYF.

CDR3 sequence: CSASVQRGDNEQFF. This sequence joins TRBV20-1 and TRBJ2-1; TCRdb calls TRBD2, which cannot be checked without DNA. The germline CDR1 and CDR2 sequences are DFQATT and SNEGSKA (reference sequence). The CDR3 extends over 14 amino acids.

The chain joins TRBV5-8 to TRBJ2-2; as DNA is missing, the TRBD1 call by TCRdb cannot be tested. The CDR3 spans 18 residues. Per the germline V gene, CDR1 is SGHTS and CDR2 is YDEGEE. The CDR3 spells CASSPWSFRGTNTGELFF.

Here the CDR3 reads CASSPIRVNTEAFF. The chain couples TRBV7-2 to TRBJ1-1. The CDR3 is made up of 14 amino acids. In germline, CDR1 is SGHTA, CDR2 FQGNSA.

The V gene is TRBV5-1, the J gene TRBJ2-7; the D call from TCRdb, TRBD1, cannot be confirmed without DNA. From germline, CDR1 is SGHRS and CDR2 YFSETQ. The CDR3 sequence is 14 residues long. The chain's CDR3 is CASSPGVPRTRQYF.

The V and J genes are TRBV7-2 and TRBJ2-1; the TCRdb call, TRBD2, lacks DNA for checking. The germline V gene has CDR1 SGHTA and CDR2 FQGNSA. CDR3 length: 15 residues. The CDR3 is CASSSSSGDYNEQFF.

This chain joins TRBV7-3 and TRBJ2-1; no DNA is available, so the TRBD1 call from TCRdb remains unchecked. CDR1 and CDR2 from the germline V gene are SGHTA and FQGTGA. The CDR3 runs to 14 residues. The CDR3 reads CASSFGGDGAEQFF.

The chain combines TRBV11-2 with TRBJ1-6; TCRdb gives TRBD1 as the D gene, but with no DNA this cannot be confirmed. Germline V gene lookup returns CDR1 SGHAT and CDR2 FQNNGV. The CDR3 runs to 19 residues. The CDR3 is CASSLVLPGRSSYNSPLHF.

This chain links TRBV4-1 with TRBJ2-5; TCRdb indicates TRBD1, and absent DNA this call remains unverified. CDR1 and CDR2 (germline): MGHRA, YSYEKL. The CDR3 is 15 residues long. CDR3 residues: CASSLRVDRQETQYF.

This CDR3 reads CASSETRTGNEKLFF. The chain employs TRBV2 and TRBJ1-4; TCRdb indicates TRBD1, and absent DNA this call remains unverified. CDR1 SNHLY and CDR2 FYNNEI come from the germline V gene. The CDR3 is made up of 15 amino acids.

This chain links TRBV4-3 with TRBJ2-7; checking the TCRdb D call of TRBD1 is not possible without DNA. The CDR3 has 18 residues. Germline CDR1 and CDR2: LGHNA and YSLEER. The CDR3 region is CASSQVAPSGGRSYEQYF.

This chain uses TRBV7-9 with TRBJ1-1; TCRdb selects TRBD1, and the lack of DNA leaves this call unchecked. The CDR3 length is 15 residues. Germline V gene data show CDR1 as SEHNR and CDR2 as FQNEAQ (reference sequence). CDR3 amino acids: CASSLAELGVTEAFF.

V is TRBV10-3 and J is TRBJ2-1; TCRdb calls TRBD1, which cannot be checked without DNA. Looked up from germline, CDR1 is ENHRY and CDR2 is SYGVKD. CDR3 length equals 15 residues. CDR3 loop: CAISGGGGGYNEQFF.

The V call is TRBV12-3 or TRBV12-4, the J call TRBJ2-1. The CDR3 sequence is 11 residues long. CDR3 protein: CASSSVYEQFF.

The chain has TRBV5-1 and TRBJ2-5; TCRdb lists TRBD1, though no DNA is available to test this call. The CDR3 contains 14 residues. The germline V gene encodes CDR1 SGHRS and CDR2 YFSETQ. The CDR3 loop reads CASSPRWGKKTQYF.

The V gene is TRBV20-1, the J gene TRBJ2-1; TCRdb gives TRBD2 as the D gene, but with no DNA this cannot be confirmed. Germline CDR1 DFQATT, CDR2 SNEGSKA (reference sequence). The CDR3 has 13 residues. The CDR3 here is CSARRGGNGEQFF.

The CDR3: CASSYDSSGTSGSDEQFF. This chain links TRBV6-5 with TRBJ2-1; there is no DNA to check the TCRdb D call of TRBD2. The germline V gene has CDR1 MNHEY and CDR2 SVGAGI. The CDR3 loop spans 18 amino acids.

J is TRBJ2-6 and V is TRBV27; TCRdb proposes TRBD1, but this gene call is untestable without DNA. Germline values: CDR1 MNHEY, CDR2 SMNVEV (reference sequence). This CDR3 is 18 amino acids long. This CDR3 reads CASSPGTGGASGANVLTF.

This rearrangement joins TRBV4-1 to TRBJ2-7. This CDR3 is built from 13 residues. CDR1 and CDR2 from the germline V gene are MGHRA and YSYEKL. CDR3: CASSQDGSRKQYF.

V and J are TRBV3-1 and TRBJ2-7; TCRdb gives TRBD1 as the D gene, but with no DNA this cannot be confirmed. CDR1 and CDR2 (germline): LGHDT, YNNKEL (reference sequence). This CDR3 spans 15 amino acids. The CDR3: CASSQDLFRAVEQYF.

This chain joins TRBV29-1 and TRBJ2-7; TCRdb lists TRBD1, though no DNA is available to test this call. The CDR3 covers 13 residues. The germline CDR1 and CDR2 sequences are SQVTM and ANQGSEA. The chain's CDR3 is CSVEGGGPYEQYF.

V gene TRBV4-1 combines with J gene TRBJ2-3. Germline loops: CDR1 MGHRA, CDR2 YSYEKL. The CDR3 is 15 residues long. CDR3 loop: CASSQDGTITDTQYF.